These 28 T cell receptor beta chains were sequenced from one sample in a study of blood T cell repertoires in COVID-19. Generated by immunoSEQ multiplex PCR, the TCRdb table keeps only in-frame clones and is missing some. Here the sample spans roughly 140,000 clones, 84% being singletons. The sequenced sample consisted of peripheral blood. The receptors derive from a human donor in a cohort sampled during active COVID-19.

The chain combines TRBV3-1 (or the pseudogene TRBV3-2) with TRBJ2-2; no definite D call. The CDR3 length is 12 residues. Germline V CDR1 and CDR2: LGHDT, YNNKEL (reference sequence). Trimming shortened V by 7 bases and J by 5 bases, and 8 bases separated the two germline ends. CDR3 bases: TGTGCCAGCACCAGGCATACCGGGGAGCTGTTTTTT. Translated, it gives CASTRHTGELFF.

CDR3 amino acids: CASSARERDNQPQHF. In DNA, the CDR3 is TGTGCCAGCTCAGCCAGGGAAAGAGACAATCAGCCCCAGCATTTT. This chain uses TRBV18 with TRBJ1-5; D perhaps matches TRBD1 (5 bases). The V and J ends lost 5 bases and 3 bases respectively, with 14 bases between them. CDR3 length: 15 amino acids. From germline, CDR1 is KGHSH and CDR2 LQKENI.

The chain joins TRBV24-1 to TRBJ2-6; D is undetermined. CDR1 KGHDR and CDR2 SFDVKD come from the germline V gene. V gave up 7 bases and J gave up 0 bases, with 3 bases separating them. The CDR3 spans 13 residues. The CDR3 spells CATSHSGANVLTF. In DNA, the CDR3 is TGTGCCACCAGCCACTCTGGGGCCAACGTCCTGACTTTC.

The table lists this clone with a count of one. The V call is TRBV10-3, the J call TRBJ1-1; D uncertain. CDR1 and CDR2 (germline): ENHRY, SYGVKD. Trimming pared 6 bases from V and 0 bases from J, leaving 11 bases between. This CDR3 contains 14 residues. The CDR3 region has the DNA TGTGCCATCAGCTTGGAGCAGATGAACACTGAAGCTTTCTTT. This translates into CAISLEQMNTEAFF.

This chain connects TRBV19 to TRBJ2-7; D is possibly TRBD1 (6 bases). The germline V and J ends were trimmed by 1 base and 3 bases, with 13 bases remaining between them. This CDR3 region has 15 residues. Germline values: CDR1 LNHDA, CDR2 SQIVND (reference sequence). This CDR3 reads CASSIVEGVRYEQYF. For the CDR3, the DNA is TGTGCCAGTAGTATAGTCGAGGGGGTCCGCTACGAGCAGTACTTC.

This clone turned up a few times. V is TRBV28 and J is TRBJ2-2; D remains unclear. There are 11 residues in the CDR3. The germline V and J ends were trimmed by 7 bases and 8 bases, with 8 bases remaining between them. Germline loops: CDR1 MDHEN, CDR2 SYDVKM. The CDR3 DNA is TGTGCCAGCACCCACGGGGGGGAGCTGTTTTTT. This codes for CASTHGGELFF. Variable domain in full (rest from reference TRBV28 and TRBJ2-2): DVKVTQSSRYLVKRTGEKVFLECVQDMDHENMFWYRQDPGLGLRLIYFSYDVKMKEKGDIPEGYSVSREKKERFSLILESASTNQTSMYLCASTHGGELFFGEGSRLTVL.

This chain connects TRBV9 to TRBJ1-4, with 10 bases aligning to TRBD1. Germline CDR1 reads SGDLS; CDR2 reads YYNGEE. V lost 4 bases and J lost 6; bases outside the gene matches: 3. The CDR3 consists of 14 residues. The chain's CDR3 is CASSPGQGHEKLFF. The CDR3 DNA sequence: TGTGCCAGCAGCCCGGGACAGGGGCATGAAAAACTGTTTTTT.

On this clone: Mismatch with germline at one junction end may stem from a read error. The genes are TRBV7-2 and TRBJ2-7; TRBD1 might be the D (5 bases). The CDR3 is made up of 13 amino acids. In germline, CDR1 is SGHTA, CDR2 FQGNSA. CDR3 sequence (DNA): TGTGCCAGCAGCTCCCACGGTGGGGCCCGAAGTAACTTC. Translating it yields CASSSHGGARSNF.

The CDR3 DNA is TGTGCCAGCAGTGAACCTAGCGGGGGGATTGGGGGCACAGATACGCAGTATTTT. Protein product: CASSEPSGGIGGTDTQYF. The gene calls are TRBV6-1 and TRBJ2-3, with 11 bases identical to TRBD2. V gave up 2 bases and J gave up 1 base; unmatched junction bases: 8. CDR1 MNHNS and CDR2 SASEGT come from the germline V gene. The CDR3 covers 18 residues.

This clone has a single count. The J gene is TRBJ2-2, the V gene TRBV15; TRBD2 is a possible D gene (6 bases). This CDR3 region has 15 residues. Germline V lookup: CDR1 LNHNV, CDR2 YYDKDF (reference sequence). Trimming stripped 3 bases from V and 8 bases from J, with 16 bases between. Written as DNA, the CDR3 is TGTGCCACCAGCAGCGGTCCGGGACTTTTTGGGGAGCTGTTTTTT. Encoded protein: CATSSGPGLFGELFF. The complete variable domain, with remaining parts taken from reference TRBV15 and TRBJ2-2, reads DAMVIQNPRYQVTQFGKPVTLSCSQTLNHNVMYWYQQKSSQAPKLLFHYYDKDFNNEADTPDNFQSRRPNTSFCFLDIRSPGLGDTAMYLCATSSGPGLFGELFFGEGSRLTVL.

This chain joins TRBV5-1 and TRBJ1-5; TRBD1 might be the D (5 bases). Germline CDR1 reads SGHRS; CDR2 reads YFSETQ. V lost 0 bases, J lost 1 base, and 5 bases lay in between. This CDR3 spans 14 amino acids. Here the CDR3 DNA reads TGCGCCAGCAGCTTGGGGGGCAGCAATCAGCCCCAGCATTTT. Translating it yields CASSLGGSNQPQHF.

The rearrangement uses TRBV5-1 and TRBJ1-1; D is unclear. Germline V gene data show CDR1 as SGHRS and CDR2 as YFSETQ. The CDR3 totals 14 residues. V shed 1 base and J shed 0 bases, with 7 bases lying between them. CDR3 region: CASSLRGVNTEAFF. In nucleotides, the CDR3 is TGCGCCAGCAGCTTGCGGGGAGTGAACACTGAAGCTTTCTTT.

The rearrangement joins TRBV6-2 or TRBV6-3 to TRBJ2-3; 11 nucleotides line up with TRBD2. The ends lost 0 bases at V and 5 bases at J; junction bases unmatched: 10. The CDR3 is 18 residues long. The germline CDR1 and CDR2 sequences are MNHEY and SVGEGT. CDR3 residues: CASSYSGRLAGSQDTQYF. As DNA, the CDR3 is TGTGCCAGCAGTTACTCGGGCCGACTAGCGGGGTCGCAAGATACGCAGTATTTT.

The chain joins TRBV18 to TRBJ2-2; TRBD1 aligns across 7 bases. J lost 8 bases, V lost 4 bases, and 7 bases had no gene match. There are 14 residues in the CDR3. Germline V gene data show CDR1 as KGHSH and CDR2 as LQKENI. CDR3 region: CASSLDRWIGELFF. The CDR3 DNA follows: TGTGCCAGCTCACTGGACAGGTGGATTGGGGAGCTGTTTTTT.

The gene calls are TRBV6-5 and TRBJ2-7; a possible D gene is TRBD2 (6 bases). V gave up 7 bases and J gave up 0 bases, with 16 bases separating them. The CDR3 runs 15 residues. In germline, CDR1 is MNHEY, CDR2 SVGAGI. In DNA, the CDR3 is TGTGCCAGCAACGCGGGGAGTTCGGGCTCCTACGAGCAGTACTTC. Protein sequence: CASNAGSSGSYEQYF.

The chain couples TRBV5-4 to TRBJ1-6; D is unresolved. The V gene lost 0 bases and the J gene lost 6 bases, with 7 bases spanning the gap. The germline V gene encodes CDR1 SGHNT and CDR2 YYREEE (reference sequence). There are 14 residues in the CDR3. The DNA of the CDR3 is TGTGCCAGCAGCTTGGCCGGGGTTAATTCACCCCTCCACTTT. Protein sequence: CASSLAGVNSPLHF.

The chain links TRBV9 to TRBJ1-1; 8 bases fit TRBD1. CDR3 length equals 15 residues. The J segment lost 1 base and the V segment lost 3 bases, leaving 5 bases of the junction unmatched. CDR1 and CDR2 (germline): SGDLS, YYNGEE. Here the CDR3 reads CASSARGQRNTEAFF. The CDR3 bases are TGTGCCAGCAGCGCCAGGGGGCAAAGGAACACTGAAGCTTTCTTT.

The chain couples TRBV29-1 to TRBJ1-4; 8 positions agree with TRBD1. Germline CDR1 reads SQVTM; CDR2 reads ANQGSEA. J gave up 8 bases and V 5 bases, and 7 bases lay outside the gene matches. The CDR3 is 13 amino acids. This CDR3 reads CSVNRGRGEKLFF. The CDR3 region has the DNA TGCAGCGTTAACAGGGGGAGAGGGGAAAAACTGTTTTTT.

The gene calls are TRBV11-1 and TRBJ2-1, with 8 bases matching TRBD1. Germline V lookup: CDR1 SGHAT, CDR2 FQDESV (reference sequence). The trim removed 3 bases at V and 0 bases at J, leaving 4 bases unmatched. The CDR3 contains 16 residues. The CDR3 nucleotides are TGTGCCAGCAGCTTGGTTGGGACAGGCTCCTACAATGAGCAGTTCTTC. Translating it yields CASSLVGTGSYNEQFF.

This rearrangement joins TRBV28 to TRBJ1-2; D is uncertain. Trimming removed 10 bases at V and 3 bases at J, with 18 bases between. CDR3 length: 14 residues. Germline assignment: CDR1 MDHEN and CDR2 SYDVKM. In DNA form, the CDR3 reads TGTGCCATCGAACACAGCCCGGAGGACTATGGCTACACCTTC. It is translated as CAIEHSPEDYGYTF.

V gene TRBV10-1 combines with J gene TRBJ1-6; 9 bases are a match to TRBD1. V lost 2 bases to trimming and J lost 7 bases; unmatched junction nucleotides: 9. CDR3 length: 17 amino acids. Germline V gives CDR1 WNHNN, CDR2 SYGVQD (reference sequence). CDR3 amino acids: CASSELVTTGGNSPLHF. CDR3 nucleotide sequence: TGCGCCAGCAGTGAGCTGGTAACGACAGGGGGGAATTCACCCCTCCACTTT.

The rearrangement uses TRBV5-1 and TRBJ2-7; D is perhaps TRBD2 (6 bases). V dropped 0 bases and J dropped 3 bases, with 16 bases sitting between them. The length of the CDR3 is 16 residues. Germline CDR1 and CDR2: SGHRS and YFSETQ. CDR3 in DNA: TGCGCCAGCAGCTTGGCCGTATCGGGCGGGGACTACGAGCAGTACTTC. This gives the protein CASSLAVSGGDYEQYF.

The V and J genes are TRBV5-1 and TRBJ2-7; 11 nucleotides align to TRBD2. CDR1 and CDR2 (germline): SGHRS, YFSETQ. The CDR3 covers 15 residues. J was trimmed by 6 bases and V by 0 bases; bases with no gene match: 5. The CDR3 loop is CASSLASGGLGEQYF. The CDR3 DNA follows: TGCGCCAGCAGCTTGGCTAGCGGGGGGTTGGGCGAGCAGTACTTC.

The rearrangement joins TRBV19 to TRBJ2-3, with TRBD2 matching over 10 bases. The CDR3 contains 16 residues. V gave up 6 bases and J gave up 6 bases; unmatched junction bases: 12. CDR1 and CDR2 (germline): LNHDA, SQIVND (reference sequence). The CDR3 loop reads CASSPTSGALPDTQYF. Here the CDR3 DNA reads TGTGCCAGTAGCCCCACTAGCGGGGCGTTACCCGATACGCAGTATTTT.

This rearrangement joins TRBV18 to TRBJ1-2; 8 nucleotides align to TRBD1. The junction had 15 bases not matched to a gene; V was cut back by 3 bases and J by 3 bases. Germline V gene sequence: CDR1 KGHSH, CDR2 LQKENI. The length of the CDR3 is 18 residues. The CDR3 is CASSPQGQALGRDYGYTF. The CDR3 nucleotides read TGTGCCAGCTCACCGCAGGGACAGGCCCTAGGCAGGGACTATGGCTACACCTTC.

The genes are TRBV5-1 and TRBJ1-1; D is unresolved. The CDR3 runs 15 residues. Germline V gene sequence: CDR1 SGHRS, CDR2 YFSETQ. Trimming took 4 bases from V and 0 from J, leaving 13 bases between them. CDR3 coding DNA: TGCGCCAGCAGCCCCCTGACAAATCTGAACACTGAAGCTTTCTTT. Its protein is CASSPLTNLNTEAFF.

The genes are TRBV5-4 and TRBJ1-1; D is unclear. The CDR3 totals 12 residues. V dropped 7 bases and J dropped 0 bases, with 7 bases sitting between them. Germline CDR1 SGHNT, CDR2 YYREEE (reference sequence). The CDR3 bases are TGTGCCAGCGGAGACGTGAACACTGAAGCTTTCTTT. It yields the protein CASGDVNTEAFF.

In this sample, this clone is medium-sized. The rearrangement joins TRBV29-1 to TRBJ1-2, with 8 bases identical to TRBD1. This CDR3 has 12 amino acids. V lost 7 bases, J lost 3 bases, and 4 bases stayed unmatched. Germline loops: CDR1 SQVTM, CDR2 ANQGSEA. The CDR3 loop reads CSGVQGDYGYTF. The CDR3 bases are TGCAGCGGCGTACAGGGGGACTATGGCTACACCTTC.